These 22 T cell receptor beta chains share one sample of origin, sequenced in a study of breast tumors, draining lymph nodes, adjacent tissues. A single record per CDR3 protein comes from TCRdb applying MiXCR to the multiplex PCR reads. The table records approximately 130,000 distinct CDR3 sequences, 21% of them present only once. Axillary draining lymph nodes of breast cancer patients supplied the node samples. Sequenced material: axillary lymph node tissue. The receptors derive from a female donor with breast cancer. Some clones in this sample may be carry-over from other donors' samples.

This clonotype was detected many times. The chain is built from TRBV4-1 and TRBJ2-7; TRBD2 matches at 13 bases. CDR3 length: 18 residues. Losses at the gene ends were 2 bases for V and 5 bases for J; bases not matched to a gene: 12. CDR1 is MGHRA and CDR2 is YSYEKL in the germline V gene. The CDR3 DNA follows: TGCGCCAGCAGCCAATCCGGGACTAGCGGGACTAAGTTACACGAGCAGTACTTC. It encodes CASSQSGTSGTKLHEQYF.

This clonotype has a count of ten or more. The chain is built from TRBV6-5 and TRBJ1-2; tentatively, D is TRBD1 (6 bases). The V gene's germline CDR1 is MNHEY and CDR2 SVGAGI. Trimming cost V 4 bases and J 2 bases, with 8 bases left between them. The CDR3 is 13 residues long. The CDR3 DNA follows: TGTGCCAGCAGTTCAGGACAGAACTATGGCTACACCTTC. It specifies CASSSGQNYGYTF.

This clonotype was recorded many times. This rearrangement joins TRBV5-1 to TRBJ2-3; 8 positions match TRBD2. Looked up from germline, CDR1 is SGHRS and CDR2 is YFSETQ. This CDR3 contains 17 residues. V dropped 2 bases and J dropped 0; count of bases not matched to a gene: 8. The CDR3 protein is CASSLAGTSLSTDTQYF. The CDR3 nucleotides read TGCGCCAGCAGCTTAGCCGGGACTAGTTTAAGCACAGATACGCAGTATTTT.

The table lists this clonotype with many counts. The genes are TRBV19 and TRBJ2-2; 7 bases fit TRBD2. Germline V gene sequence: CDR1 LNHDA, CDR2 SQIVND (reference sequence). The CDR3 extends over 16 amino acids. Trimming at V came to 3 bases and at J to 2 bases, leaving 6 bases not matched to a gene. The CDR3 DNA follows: TGTGCCAGTAGTATGCACGCTAGCGGAAACACCGGGGAGCTGTTTTTT. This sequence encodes CASSMHASGNTGELFF.

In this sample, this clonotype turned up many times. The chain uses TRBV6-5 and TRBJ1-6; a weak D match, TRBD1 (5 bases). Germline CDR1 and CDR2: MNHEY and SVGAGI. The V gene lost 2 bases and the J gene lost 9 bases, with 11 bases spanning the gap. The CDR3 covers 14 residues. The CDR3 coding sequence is TGTGCCAGCAGTTACAGGGACGGCCGTTCACCCCTCCACTTT. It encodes CASSYRDGRSPLHF.

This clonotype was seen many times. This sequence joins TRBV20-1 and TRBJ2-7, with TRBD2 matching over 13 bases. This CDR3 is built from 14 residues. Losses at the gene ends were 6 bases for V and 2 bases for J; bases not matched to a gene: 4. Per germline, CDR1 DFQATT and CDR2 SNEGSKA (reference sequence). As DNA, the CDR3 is TGCAGTGCGCCGGGACTAGCGGGACCCTACGAGCAGTACTTC. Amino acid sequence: CSAPGLAGPYEQYF.

The CDR3 region has the DNA TGCAGTGCTACCGAAGACAGGGCCTCCTACGAGCAGTACTTC. As protein: CSATEDRASYEQYF. This sequence joins TRBV20-1 and TRBJ2-7, with TRBD1 matching over 7 bases. Germline V gives CDR1 DFQATT, CDR2 SNEGSKA (reference sequence). The CDR3 is 14 amino acids. Unmatched junction bases numbered 6, after V lost 4 bases and J lost 0 bases.

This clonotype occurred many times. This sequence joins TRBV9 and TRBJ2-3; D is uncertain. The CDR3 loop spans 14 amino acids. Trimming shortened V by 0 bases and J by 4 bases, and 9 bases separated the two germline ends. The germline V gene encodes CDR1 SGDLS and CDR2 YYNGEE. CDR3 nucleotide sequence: TGTGCCAGCAGCGTAGCTACCTCGGCAGATACGCAGTATTTT. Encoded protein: CASSVATSADTQYF.

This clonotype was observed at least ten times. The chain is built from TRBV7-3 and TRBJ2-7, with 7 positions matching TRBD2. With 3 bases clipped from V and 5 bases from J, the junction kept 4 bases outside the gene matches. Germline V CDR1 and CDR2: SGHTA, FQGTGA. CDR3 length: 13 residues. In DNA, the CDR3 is TGTGCCAGCAGCTTGGCGGGAGCTAACGAGCAGTACTTC. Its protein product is CASSLAGANEQYF.

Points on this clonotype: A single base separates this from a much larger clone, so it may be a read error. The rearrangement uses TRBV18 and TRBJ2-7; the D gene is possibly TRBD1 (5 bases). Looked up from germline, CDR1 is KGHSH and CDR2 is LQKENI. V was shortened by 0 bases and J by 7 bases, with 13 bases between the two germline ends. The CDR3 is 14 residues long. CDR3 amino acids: CASSPPARQREQYF. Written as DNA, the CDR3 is TGTGCCAGCTCACCACCCGCTCGACAGAGGGAGCAGTACTTC.

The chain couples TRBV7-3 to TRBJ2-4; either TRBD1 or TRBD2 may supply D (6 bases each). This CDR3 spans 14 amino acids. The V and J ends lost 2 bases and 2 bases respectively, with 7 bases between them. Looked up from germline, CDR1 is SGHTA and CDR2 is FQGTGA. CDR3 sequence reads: CASSLGGPKNIQYF. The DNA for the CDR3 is TGTGCCAGCAGCTTAGGGGGGCCCAAAAACATTCAGTACTTC.

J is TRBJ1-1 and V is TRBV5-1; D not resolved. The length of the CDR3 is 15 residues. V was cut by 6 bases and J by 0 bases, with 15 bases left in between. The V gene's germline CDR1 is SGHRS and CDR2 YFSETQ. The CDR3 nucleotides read TGCGCCAGCACCCTATTCTCGGGCCTGAACACTGAAGCTTTCTTT. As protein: CASTLFSGLNTEAFF. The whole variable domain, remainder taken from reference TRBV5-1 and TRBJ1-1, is KAGVTQTPRYLIKTRGQQVTLSCSPISGHRSVSWYQQTPGQGLQFLFEYFSETQRNKGNFPGRFSGRQFSNSRSEMNVSTLELGDSALYLCASTLFSGLNTEAFFGQGTRLTVV.

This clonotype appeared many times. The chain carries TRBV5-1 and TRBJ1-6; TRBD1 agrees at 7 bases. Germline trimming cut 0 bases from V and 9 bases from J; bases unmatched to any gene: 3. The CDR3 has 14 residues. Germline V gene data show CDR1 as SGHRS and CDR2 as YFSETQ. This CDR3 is CASSLAGQISPLHF. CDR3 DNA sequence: TGCGCCAGCAGCTTGGCGGGACAGATTTCACCCCTCCACTTT.

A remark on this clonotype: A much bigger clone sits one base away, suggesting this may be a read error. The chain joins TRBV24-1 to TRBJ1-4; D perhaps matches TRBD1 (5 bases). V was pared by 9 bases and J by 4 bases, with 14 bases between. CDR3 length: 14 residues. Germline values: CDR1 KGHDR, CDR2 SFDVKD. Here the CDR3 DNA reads TGTGCCACCGCCCGTGCGGGGGATAATGAAAAACTGTTTTTT. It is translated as CATARAGDNEKLFF.

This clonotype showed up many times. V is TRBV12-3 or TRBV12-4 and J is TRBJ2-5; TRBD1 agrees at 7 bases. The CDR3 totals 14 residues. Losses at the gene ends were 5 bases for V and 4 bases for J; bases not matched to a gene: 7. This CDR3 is CASSPPRQGETQYF. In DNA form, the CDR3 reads TGTGCCAGCAGTCCACCCCGACAGGGAGAGACCCAGTACTTC.

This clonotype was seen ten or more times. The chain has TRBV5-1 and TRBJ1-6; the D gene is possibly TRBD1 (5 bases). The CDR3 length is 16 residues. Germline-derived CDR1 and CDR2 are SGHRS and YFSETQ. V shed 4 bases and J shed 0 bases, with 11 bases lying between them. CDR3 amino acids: CASSPGTDSYNSPLHF. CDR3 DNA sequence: TGCGCCAGCAGCCCCGGGACCGACTCCTATAATTCACCCCTCCACTTT.

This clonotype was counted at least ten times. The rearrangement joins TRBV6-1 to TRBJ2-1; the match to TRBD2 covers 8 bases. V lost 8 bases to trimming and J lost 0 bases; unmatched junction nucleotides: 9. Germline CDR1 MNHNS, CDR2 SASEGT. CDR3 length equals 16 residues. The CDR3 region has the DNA TGTGCCAGCTTGAGCCTTAGCGGGGCCTCCTACAATGAGCAGTTCTTC. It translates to CASLSLSGASYNEQFF.

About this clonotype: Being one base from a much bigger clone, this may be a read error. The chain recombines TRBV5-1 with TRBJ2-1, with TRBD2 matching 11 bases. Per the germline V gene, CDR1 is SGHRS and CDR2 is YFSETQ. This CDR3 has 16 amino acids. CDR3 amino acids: CASSGTSGGSYNERFF. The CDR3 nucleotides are TGCGCCAGCAGCGGCACTAGCGGGGGCTCCTACAATGAGCGGTTCTTC.

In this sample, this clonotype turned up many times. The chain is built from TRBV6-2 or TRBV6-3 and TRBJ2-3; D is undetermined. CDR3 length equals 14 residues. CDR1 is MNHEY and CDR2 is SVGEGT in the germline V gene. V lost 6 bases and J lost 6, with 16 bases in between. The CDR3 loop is CASSPASTRDTQYF. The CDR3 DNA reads TGTGCCAGCAGCCCCGCGTCTACACGGGATACGCAGTATTTT.

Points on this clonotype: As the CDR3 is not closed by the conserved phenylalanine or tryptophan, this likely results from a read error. In nucleotides, the CDR3 is TGTGCTAGCAGCCCCCTCCAGAGGGGGCGGACTGGAAACACCATATATTCT. As protein: CASSPLQRGRTGNTIYS. The chain joins TRBV7-3 to TRBJ1-3; TRBD1 aligns across 7 bases. This CDR3 is 17 amino acids long. CDR1 and CDR2 from the germline V gene are SGHTA and FQGTGA.

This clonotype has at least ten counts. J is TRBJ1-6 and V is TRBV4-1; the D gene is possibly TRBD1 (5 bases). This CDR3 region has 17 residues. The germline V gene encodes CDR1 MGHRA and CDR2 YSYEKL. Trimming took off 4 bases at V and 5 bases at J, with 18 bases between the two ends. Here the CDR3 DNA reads TGCGCCAGCAGCCCAGGAGATGTCAGGGAGGATAATTCACCCCTCCACTTT. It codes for CASSPGDVREDNSPLHF.

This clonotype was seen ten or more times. In nucleotides, the CDR3 is TGTGCCAGCAGCGTAGGAGCAGAAACCACAGATACGCAGTATTTT. It translates to CASSVGAETTDTQYF. The rearrangement joins TRBV9 to TRBJ2-3, with D hard to call. V was pared by 0 bases and J by 2 bases, with 10 bases between. Looked up from germline, CDR1 is SGDLS and CDR2 is YYNGEE. The CDR3 runs to 15 residues.